This T cell receptor beta chain was recorded in a study of PD-L1 blockade in urothelial cancer. Notes on the study in general: By 3 weeks, tumor-associated blood clones had expanded more in durable-benefit patients.

Spiking of synthetic TCR analog templates was performed in each PCR. Data came from immunoSEQ multiplex PCR; TCRdb stores just in-frame clones and leaves some out. Of more than 20,000 clones in the sample, around 85% were seen once. The CDR3 has 15 residues. Germline values: CDR1 SGHKS, CDR2 YYEKEE (reference sequence). V lost 1 base, J lost 3 bases, and 3 bases stayed unmatched. Remarks on this clone: What it binds is unknown.

The TCR sequence derives from a man aged 45-65 years with urothelial cancer. J is TRBJ2-3 and V is TRBV5-5, with 9 positions matching TRBD1. The sample in question was PBMCs, obtained around atezolizumab (anti-PD-L1) treatment. The CDR3 DNA sequence: TGTGCCAGCAGCTTGAGGGACAGGGTAACAGATACGCAGTATTTT. It encodes CASSLRDRVTDTQYF.